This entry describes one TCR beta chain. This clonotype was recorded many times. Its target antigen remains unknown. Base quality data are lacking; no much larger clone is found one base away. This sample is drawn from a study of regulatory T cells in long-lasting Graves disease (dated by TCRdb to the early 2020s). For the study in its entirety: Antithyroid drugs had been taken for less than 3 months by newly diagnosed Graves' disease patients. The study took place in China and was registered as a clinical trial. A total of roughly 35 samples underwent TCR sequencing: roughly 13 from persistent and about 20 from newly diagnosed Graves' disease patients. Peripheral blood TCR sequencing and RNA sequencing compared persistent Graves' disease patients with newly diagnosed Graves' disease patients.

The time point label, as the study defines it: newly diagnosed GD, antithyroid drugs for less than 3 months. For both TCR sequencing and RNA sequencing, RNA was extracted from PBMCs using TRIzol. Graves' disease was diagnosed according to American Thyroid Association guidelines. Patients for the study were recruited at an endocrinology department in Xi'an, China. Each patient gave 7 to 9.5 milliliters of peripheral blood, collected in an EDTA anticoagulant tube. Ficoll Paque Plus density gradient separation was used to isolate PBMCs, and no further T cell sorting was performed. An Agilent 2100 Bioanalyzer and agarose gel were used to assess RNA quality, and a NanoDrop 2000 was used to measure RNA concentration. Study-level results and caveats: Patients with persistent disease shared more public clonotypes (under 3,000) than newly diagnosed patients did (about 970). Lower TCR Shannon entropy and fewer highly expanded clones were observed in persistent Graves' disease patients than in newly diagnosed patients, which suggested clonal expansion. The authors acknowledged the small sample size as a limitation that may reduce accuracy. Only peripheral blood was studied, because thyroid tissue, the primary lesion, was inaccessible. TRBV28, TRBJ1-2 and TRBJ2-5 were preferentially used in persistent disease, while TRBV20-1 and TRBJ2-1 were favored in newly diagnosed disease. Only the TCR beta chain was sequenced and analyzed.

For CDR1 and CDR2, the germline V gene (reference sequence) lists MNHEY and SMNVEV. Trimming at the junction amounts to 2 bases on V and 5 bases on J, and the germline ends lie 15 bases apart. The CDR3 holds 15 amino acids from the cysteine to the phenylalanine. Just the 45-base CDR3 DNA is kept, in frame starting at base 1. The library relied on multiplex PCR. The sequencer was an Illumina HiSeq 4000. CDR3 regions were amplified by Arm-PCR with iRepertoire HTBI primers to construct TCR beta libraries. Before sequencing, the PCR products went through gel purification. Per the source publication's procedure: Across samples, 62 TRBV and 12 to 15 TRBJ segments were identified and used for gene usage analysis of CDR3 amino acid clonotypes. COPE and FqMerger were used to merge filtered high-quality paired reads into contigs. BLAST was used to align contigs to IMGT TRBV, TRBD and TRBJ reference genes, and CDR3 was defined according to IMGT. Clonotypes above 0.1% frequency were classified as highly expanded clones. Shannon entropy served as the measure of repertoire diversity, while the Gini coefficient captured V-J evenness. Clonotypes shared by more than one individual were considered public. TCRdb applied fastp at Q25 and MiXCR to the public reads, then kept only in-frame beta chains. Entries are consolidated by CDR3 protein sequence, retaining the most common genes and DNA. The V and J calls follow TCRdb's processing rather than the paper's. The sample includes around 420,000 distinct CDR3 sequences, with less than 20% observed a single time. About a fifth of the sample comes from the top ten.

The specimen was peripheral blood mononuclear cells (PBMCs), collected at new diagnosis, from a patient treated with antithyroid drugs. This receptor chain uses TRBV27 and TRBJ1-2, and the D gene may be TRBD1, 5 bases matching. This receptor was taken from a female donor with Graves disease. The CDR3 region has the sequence CASSLGSGPGYGYTF. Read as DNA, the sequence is TGTGCCAGCAGTTTAGGGTCGGGACCTGGATATGGCTACACCTTC.